Below are 15 T cell receptor beta chains sequenced from a single sample in a study of T cell changes during pregnancy in multiple sclerosis. Sequenced by immunoSEQ multiplex PCR; TCRdb stores in-frame clones only, minus some. Among around 100,000 clones, around 90% were seen once, and the ten largest hold roughly 1.4%. This sample comprised peripheral blood, obtained in the third trimester of pregnancy. The receptor set was obtained from a female donor with multiple sclerosis, enrolled in a pregnancy study.

The chain recombines TRBV6-5 with TRBJ1-2; possibly TRBD1 for D (6 bases). The CDR3 is 13 amino acids. Germline lookup yields CDR1 MNHEY and CDR2 SVGAGI. Trimming took off 5 bases at V and 4 bases at J, with 11 bases between the two ends. The CDR3 coding sequence is TGTGCCAGCAGTCCTCAGGGGACCTATGGCTACACCTTC. It codes for CASSPQGTYGYTF.

This chain links TRBV6-5 with TRBJ2-7, with 10 bases that match TRBD2. CDR3 length: 15 residues. Unmatched junction bases numbered 8, after V lost 8 bases and J lost 1 base. CDR1 MNHEY and CDR2 SVGAGI come from the germline V gene. The DNA of the CDR3 is TGTGCCAGCGGACAAAGACTAGCGGGTTCCTACGAGCAGTACTTC. Translated: CASGQRLAGSYEQYF.

This chain connects TRBV6-5 to TRBJ1-2, with TRBD1 as a possible D gene (6 bases). V lost 4 bases, J lost 5 bases, and 17 bases lay in between. Germline V gene lookup returns CDR1 MNHEY and CDR2 SVGAGI. The CDR3 length is 15 residues. CDR3 DNA sequence: TGTGCCAGCAGTTTACTACAGGGTCCCAATTATGGCTACACCTTC. It translates to CASSLLQGPNYGYTF.

The chain links TRBV30 to TRBJ2-7, with 15 nucleotides matching TRBD2. J gave up 4 bases and V 3 bases, and 4 bases lay outside the gene matches. CDR3 length: 15 amino acids. The germline V gene encodes CDR1 GTSNPN and CDR2 SVGIG (reference sequence). The CDR3 nucleotides read TGTGCCTGGAGGGGGGGGACTAGCGGGAGGTACGAGCAGTACTTC. Encoded protein: CAWRGGTSGRYEQYF.

The chain links TRBV5-1 to TRBJ1-1; 8 bases are a match to TRBD1. Germline lookup yields CDR1 SGHRS and CDR2 YFSETQ. V shed 4 bases and J 4 bases; nucleotides not matched to a gene: 9. This CDR3 is 15 amino acids long. The CDR3 reads CASSLGQGGTTEAFF. The DNA for the CDR3 is TGCGCCAGCAGCCTAGGACAGGGAGGGACCACTGAAGCTTTCTTT.

This chain connects TRBV6-5 to TRBJ1-3; 7 nucleotides line up with TRBD1. Germline CDR1 is MNHEY and CDR2 is SVGAGI. The J segment lost 7 bases and the V segment lost 4 bases, leaving 7 bases of the junction unmatched. The CDR3 loop spans 14 amino acids. Written as DNA, the CDR3 is TGTGCCAGCAGTTCGAGGGGCAGGGGGAACACCATATATTTT. Translated, it gives CASSSRGRGNTIYF.

This chain connects TRBV29-1 to TRBJ1-2; tentative D call: TRBD1 (5 bases). This CDR3 is 11 amino acids long. Trimming left V 4 bases short and J 7 bases short, with 10 bases between. Germline values: CDR1 SQVTM, CDR2 ANQGSEA. Here the CDR3 reads CSVVGRVGYTF. The CDR3 region has the DNA TGCAGCGTTGTCGGCAGGGTTGGCTACACCTTC.

The chain carries TRBV5-1 and TRBJ2-1; tentative D call: TRBD2 (6 bases). The V gene lost 0 bases and the J gene lost 8 bases, with 12 bases spanning the gap. The CDR3 covers 14 residues. CDR1 is SGHRS and CDR2 is YFSETQ in the germline V gene. The CDR3: CASSLDGGMYEQFF. The CDR3 DNA is TGCGCCAGCAGCTTGGATGGAGGGATGTATGAGCAGTTCTTC.

The chain is built from TRBV6-5 and TRBJ1-2, with TRBD1 matching 8 bases. The CDR3 runs 13 residues. The V gene's germline CDR1 is MNHEY and CDR2 SVGAGI. V lost 6 bases to trimming and J lost 7 bases; unmatched junction nucleotides: 7. CDR3 coding DNA: TGTGCCAGCAGCCGACAGGGGCGGGGTGGCTACACCTTC. This sequence encodes CASSRQGRGGYTF.

The chain employs TRBV9 and TRBJ1-3; D might be TRBD1 (6 bases). The CDR3 totals 15 residues. The V gene lost 0 bases and the J gene lost 4 bases, with 11 bases spanning the gap. The germline gives CDR1 SGDLS, CDR2 YYNGEE. DNA of the CDR3: TGTGCCAGCAGCGTAGGAGGGGGTAGAGGAAACACCATATATTTT. Residues: CASSVGGGRGNTIYF.

The chain is built from TRBV5-4 and TRBJ1-1, with D uncertain. The germline V gene has CDR1 SGHNT and CDR2 YYREEE (reference sequence). Trimming shortened V by 2 bases and J by 1 base, and 9 bases separated the two germline ends. This CDR3 region has 14 residues. The CDR3 DNA follows: TGTGCCAGCAGCTTAGCAGGTTCGAACACTGAAGCTTTCTTT. Its protein is CASSLAGSNTEAFF.

This chain uses TRBV5-1 with TRBJ1-2, with D hard to call. The V and J ends lost 0 bases and 5 bases respectively, with 8 bases between them. The germline V gene has CDR1 SGHRS and CDR2 YFSETQ. CDR3 length equals 13 residues. The CDR3 nucleotides are TGCGCCAGCAGCTTGGAGTCTGCGTATGGCTACACCTTC. Protein: CASSLESAYGYTF.

The chain employs TRBV7-6 and TRBJ2-1, with TRBD1 matching 10 bases. This CDR3 comprises 15 residues. J lost 7 bases, V lost 5 bases, and 8 bases had no gene match. CDR1 and CDR2 (germline): SGHVS, FNYEAQ. The CDR3 spells CASSLGTGVGNEQFF. DNA of the CDR3: TGTGCCAGCAGCCTTGGGACAGGGGTAGGGAATGAGCAGTTCTTC.

This clone was seen once. The chain couples TRBV6-4 to TRBJ2-1, with 8 bases that match TRBD2. The ends lost 2 bases at V and 4 bases at J; junction bases unmatched: 4. Germline V CDR1 and CDR2: MRHNA, SNTAGT. This CDR3 comprises 15 residues. The CDR3 region is CASSDNAGGYNEQFF. The CDR3 DNA follows: TGTGCCAGCAGTGACAATGCGGGAGGTTACAATGAGCAGTTCTTC.

This clone was recorded only once. The chain couples TRBV11-2 to TRBJ2-5; D is ambiguous. This CDR3 region has 11 residues. Germline assignment: CDR1 SGHAT and CDR2 FQNNGV. Trimming pared 4 bases from V and 4 bases from J, leaving 4 bases between. CDR3 sequence (DNA): TGTGCCAGCAGCTCCATAGAGACCCAGTACTTC. Encoded protein: CASSSIETQYF.